This T cell receptor (beta chain) stems from a study of cytomegalovirus exposure and HLA in healthy donors. The PCR used 60 Vbeta and 13 Jbeta primers. Here immunoSEQ multiplex PCR was the method, and the copy in TCRdb shows in-frame clones only, minus some. The table for this sample gives about 120,000 clones. The receptor's source is a young man in good health and CMV-seronegative. Sequencing input: PBMCs.

The CDR3: CASSLQQVTYNEQFF. Written as DNA, the CDR3 is TGTGCCAGCAGCTTGCAGCAGGTAACCTACAATGAGCAGTTCTTC. V is TRBV5-4 and J is TRBJ2-1; no reliable D call. This CDR3 is 15 amino acids long. Trimming took 1 base from V and 2 from J, leaving 10 bases between them. Germline values: CDR1 SGHNT, CDR2 YYREEE (reference sequence).